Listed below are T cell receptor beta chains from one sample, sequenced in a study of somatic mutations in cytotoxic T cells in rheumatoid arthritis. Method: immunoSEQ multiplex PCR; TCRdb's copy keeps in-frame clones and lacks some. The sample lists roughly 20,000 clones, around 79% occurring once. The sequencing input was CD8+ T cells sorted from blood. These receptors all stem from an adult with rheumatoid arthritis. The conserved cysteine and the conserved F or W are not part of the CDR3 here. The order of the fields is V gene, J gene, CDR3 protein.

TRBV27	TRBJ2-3	ASTLAGATDTQY
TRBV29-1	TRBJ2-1	SVPGPSYNEQF
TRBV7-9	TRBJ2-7	ASSPLPYEQY
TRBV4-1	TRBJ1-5	ASSQGSSNQPQH
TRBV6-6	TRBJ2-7	ASSLGSYEQY
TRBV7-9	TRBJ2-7	ASRPEHSYEQY
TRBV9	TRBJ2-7	ASSVEPGADEQY
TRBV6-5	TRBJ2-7	ASSYSGTRGFYEQY
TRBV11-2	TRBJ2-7	ASSSYRESSYEQY
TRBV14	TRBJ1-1	ASSPMGTEAF
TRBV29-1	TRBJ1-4	SVQGAREKLF
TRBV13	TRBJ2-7	ASSPRDSRRSYEQY
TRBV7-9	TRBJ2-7	ASSLVAGGPGYEQY
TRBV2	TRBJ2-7	ASSEGRRETYEQY
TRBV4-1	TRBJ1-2	ASSQETGLYGYT
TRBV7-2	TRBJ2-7	ASSFGPGNSYEQY
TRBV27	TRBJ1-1	ASSSDREFMNTEAF
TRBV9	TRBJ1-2	ASSVEQGGYGYT
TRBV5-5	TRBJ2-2	ASSFRGADRAVPGELF
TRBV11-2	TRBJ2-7	ASSLGVRGYEQY
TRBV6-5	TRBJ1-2	ASSYLLEEGNYGYT
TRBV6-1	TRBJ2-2	ASSTGTGELF
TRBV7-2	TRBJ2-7	ASSLVQGSYEQY
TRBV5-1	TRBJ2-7	ASSPRGRVSYEQY
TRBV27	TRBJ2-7	ASSGQGSYEQY
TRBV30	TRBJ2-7	AWSLSGLPTEQY
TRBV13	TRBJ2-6	ASSLEFNQGSPGANVLT
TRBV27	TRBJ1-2	ASSLTSSNYGYT
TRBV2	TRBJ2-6	ASREASGGSSGANVLT
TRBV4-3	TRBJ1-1	ASSQEIQGQGSTEAF
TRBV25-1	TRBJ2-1	ASSEYGQGVYNEQF
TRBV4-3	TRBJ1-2	ASSHRRGDLNGYT
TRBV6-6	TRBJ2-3	ASKGTTPDTQY
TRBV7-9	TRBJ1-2	ASSLVQDYT
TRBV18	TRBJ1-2	ASSPPGFGYT